Listed here are 29 T cell receptor beta chains from one sample, sequenced in a study of human T cells and chemical hapten exposure. Using its own MiXCR run on the RACE reads, TCRdb lists one record per CDR3 protein. The sample carries around 60,000 distinct CDR3 sequences, around 7% recorded once. The time point: pre-sensitization, week 0. Treatment: therapeutic diphenylcyclopropenone sensitization with weekly scalp DPC. The material sequenced was whole blood, taken in connection with sensitization to the hapten diphenylcyclopropenone (DPC). The receptors derive from a woman aged 25 to 45 with alopecia areata. Some clones in this sample may be carry-over from other donors' samples.

This clonotype was recorded a few times. The chain carries TRBV3-1 and TRBJ2-1; possibly TRBD2 for D (5 bases). The CDR3 covers 15 residues. V shed 8 bases and J shed 0 bases, with 14 bases lying between them. The germline CDR1 and CDR2 sequences are LGHDT and YNNKEL (reference sequence). CDR3 coding DNA: TGTGCCAGCGAGGACTTGGGGAGCTCCTACAATGAGCAGTTCTTC. Its protein product is CASEDLGSSYNEQFF.

This clonotype was picked up many times. The chain joins TRBV3-1 to TRBJ1-2, with TRBD1 matching over 7 bases. Per germline, CDR1 LGHDT and CDR2 YNNKEL (reference sequence). The CDR3 contains 16 residues. V lost 0 bases and J lost 1; bases outside the gene matches: 5. Here the CDR3 reads CASSQEPGQRNYGYTF. For the CDR3, the DNA is TGTGCCAGCAGCCAAGAACCGGGACAGCGTAACTATGGCTACACCTTC. The whole variable domain, filled in from reference TRBV3-1 and TRBJ1-2, reads DTAVSQTPKYLVTQMGNDKSIKCEQNLGHDTMYWYKQDSKKFLKIMFSYNNKELIINETVPNRFSPKSPDKAHLNLHINSLELGDSAVYFCASSQEPGQRNYGYTFGSGTRLTVV.

This clonotype has ten or more counts. The V and J genes are TRBV20-1 and TRBJ1-5; D uncertain. Germline values: CDR1 DFQATT, CDR2 SNEGSKA (reference sequence). The CDR3 contains 14 residues. The V gene lost 1 base and the J gene lost 3 bases, with 10 bases spanning the gap. The CDR3 sequence: CSARVRALNQPQHF. The CDR3 coding sequence is TGCAGTGCTAGAGTACGGGCTCTCAATCAGCCCCAGCATTTT.

This clonotype was seen ten or more times. The rearrangement joins TRBV29-1 to TRBJ2-1; 7 bases line up with TRBD2. The CDR3 covers 15 residues. V lost 7 bases, J lost 0 bases, and 9 bases stayed unmatched. Germline lookup yields CDR1 SQVTM and CDR2 ANQGSEA. The CDR3 DNA reads as TGCAGCGGGGAGGGTGGACCCAGCTCCTACAATGAGCAGTTCTTC. It translates to CSGEGGPSSYNEQFF.

The sample holds many counts of this clonotype. This rearrangement joins TRBV3-1 to TRBJ2-5; the D gene is possibly TRBD2 (5 bases). This CDR3 has 17 residues. CDR1 LGHDT and CDR2 YNNKEL come from the germline V gene (reference sequence). Trimming took 0 bases from V and 0 from J, leaving 14 bases between them. CDR3 sequence (DNA): TGTGCCAGCAGCCAAGAGAACGAGCGGTGGTACCAAGAGACCCAGTACTTC. Translating gives CASSQENERWYQETQYF.

The table lists this clonotype with a few counts. The rearrangement joins TRBV19 to TRBJ2-3, with a weak D call TRBD2 (5 bases). The CDR3 length is 13 residues. Trimming stripped 4 bases from V and 6 bases from J, with 11 bases between. Germline assignment: CDR1 LNHDA and CDR2 SQIVND (reference sequence). The CDR3 loop is CASSRGRRDTQYF. The CDR3 nucleotides read TGTGCCAGTAGTAGAGGGCGCCGGGATACGCAGTATTTT. Looking up the rest from reference TRBV19 and TRBJ2-3 gives the full variable domain: DGGITQSPKYLFRKEGQNVTLSCEQNLNHDAMYWYRQDPGQGLRLIYYSQIVNDFQKGDIAEGYSVSREKKESFPLTVTSAQKNPTAFYLCASSRGRRDTQYFGPGTRLTVL.

The chain employs TRBV30 and TRBJ1-5; D may be TRBD1 (6 bases). Looked up from germline, CDR1 is GTSNPN and CDR2 is SVGIG (reference sequence). The CDR3 sequence is 13 residues long. Trimming pared 1 base from V and 5 bases from J, leaving 9 bases between. This chain's CDR3 is CAWSAGGHQPQHF. The DNA of the CDR3 is TGTGCCTGGAGTGCGGGGGGCCATCAGCCCCAGCATTTT.

This clonotype appeared many times. This chain links TRBV28 with TRBJ2-3; the D call may be TRBD1 or TRBD2 (6 bases each). The CDR3 is made up of 17 amino acids. The germline gives CDR1 MDHEN, CDR2 SYDVKM. The V end was cut by 4 bases, the J end by 4 bases, with 21 bases between. CDR3 nucleotides: TGTGCCAGCAGTTCATTAAAGGGGGGTCGCTCGTCAGATACGCAGTATTTT. The encoded protein is CASSSLKGGRSSDTQYF. The full variable domain, its missing parts supplied by reference TRBV28 and TRBJ2-3, is DVKVTQSSRYLVKRTGEKVFLECVQDMDHENMFWYRQDPGLGLRLIYFSYDVKMKEKGDIPEGYSVSREKKERFSLILESASTNQTSMYLCASSSLKGGRSSDTQYFGPGTRLTVL.

This clonotype was seen many times. The chain is built from TRBV5-6 and TRBJ1-1; perhaps TRBD1 as D (5 bases). This CDR3 has 14 residues. The germline V gene encodes CDR1 SGHDT and CDR2 YYEEEE. Trimming took off 4 bases at V and 2 bases at J, with 12 bases between the two ends. Written as DNA, the CDR3 is TGTGCCAGCAGCAAGGGACGACTAAACACTGAAGCTTTCTTT. Translation: CASSKGRLNTEAFF.

This clonotype was seen ten or more times. This chain uses TRBV10-1 with TRBJ2-3; possibly TRBD2 for D (6 bases). In germline, CDR1 is WNHNN, CDR2 SYGVQD (reference sequence). The ends were cut back, 4 bases at V and 4 bases at J, with 15 bases in the middle. This CDR3 is 15 amino acids long. The CDR3 DNA reads TGCGCCAGCAGTGTCACACTAGCCGTATCAGATACGCAGTATTTT. It specifies CASSVTLAVSDTQYF.

In its sample, this clonotype was seen many times. The genes are TRBV6-6 and TRBJ1-5, with a possible D match to TRBD1 (6 bases). CDR3 length: 14 residues. Per germline, CDR1 MNHNY and CDR2 SVGAGI (reference sequence). Trimming pared 8 bases from V and 0 bases from J, leaving 11 bases between. The CDR3 sequence: CASENRVSNQPQHF. In DNA form, the CDR3 reads TGTGCCAGCGAGAACAGGGTTAGCAATCAGCCCCAGCATTTT.

Details on this clonotype: This clone may be a read error of a much larger clone one base away. The rearrangement joins TRBV20-1 to TRBJ2-4; D possibly corresponds to TRBD1 (6 bases). Trimming shortened V by 8 bases and J by 0 bases, and 14 bases separated the two germline ends. The CDR3 is 14 residues long. CDR1 and CDR2 (germline): DFQATT, SNEGSKA (reference sequence). This chain's CDR3 is CSSPDRVAKNIQYF. The DNA for the CDR3 is TGCAGTTCTCCGGACAGAGTAGCCAAAAACATTCAGTACTTC.

The chain couples TRBV19 to TRBJ2-3, with TRBD2 matching 13 bases. V was clipped by 10 bases and J by 0 bases; unmatched bases: 13. CDR1 is LNHDA and CDR2 is SQIVND in the germline V gene (reference sequence). This CDR3 has 18 residues. The CDR3 bases are TGTGCCACCAAGCTCGGGACTAGCGGGGTATCTAGCACAGATACGCAGTATTTT. Protein: CATKLGTSGVSSTDTQYF. Together with reference TRBV19 and TRBJ2-3, the CDR3 gives the full variable domain: DGGITQSPKYLFRKEGQNVTLSCEQNLNHDAMYWYRQDPGQGLRLIYYSQIVNDFQKGDIAEGYSVSREKKESFPLTVTSAQKNPTAFYLCATKLGTSGVSSTDTQYFGPGTRLTVL.

This clonotype has only a few counts. The chain employs TRBV6-1 and TRBJ2-2; no reliable D call. CDR3 length: 14 residues. The V gene lost 11 bases and the J gene lost 1 base, with 14 bases spanning the gap. CDR1 is MNHNS, CDR2 SASEGT, per germline. The CDR3 DNA reads TGTGCCGTAGGTGATAAATTGAACACCGGGGAGCTGTTTTTT. Its translation is CAVGDKLNTGELFF.

This clonotype was detected many times. The V call is TRBV7-8, the J call TRBJ2-1; D remains unclear. CDR3 size: 16 residues. V was shortened by 5 bases and J by 2 bases, with 16 bases between the two germline ends. Looked up from germline, CDR1 is SGHVS and CDR2 is FQNEAQ. The CDR3 DNA sequence: TGTGCCAGCAGCCGCACTTCAAACAGCGCCTACAATGAGCAGTTCTTC. Encoded protein: CASSRTSNSAYNEQFF.

The chain combines TRBV5-1 with TRBJ2-5; D remains ambiguous. V gave up 0 bases and J gave up 2 bases, with 5 bases separating them. The CDR3 has 13 residues. CDR1 SGHRS and CDR2 YFSETQ come from the germline V gene. CDR3 sequence reads: CASSLGAQETQYF. As DNA, the CDR3 is TGCGCCAGCAGCTTGGGGGCTCAAGAGACCCAGTACTTC.

The rearrangement joins TRBV20-1 to TRBJ1-2, with D unclear. Germline V gene lookup returns CDR1 DFQATT and CDR2 SNEGSKA (reference sequence). The CDR3 is 12 amino acids. V lost 1 base to trimming and J lost 4 bases, with 7 bases between them. CDR3 region: CSARVQIYGYTF. The CDR3 nucleotides are TGCAGTGCTAGAGTTCAGATCTATGGCTACACCTTC.

The rearrangement joins TRBV20-1 to TRBJ1-5; D ambiguous. Deletions cut 5 bases from V and 3 bases from J, with 17 bases between. This CDR3 is 15 amino acids long. Germline CDR1 DFQATT, CDR2 SNEGSKA (reference sequence). DNA for the CDR3: TGCAGTGCTGAGCGTGCGACCCTCCTCAATCAGCCCCAGCATTTT. It codes for CSAERATLLNQPQHF.

This clonotype was observed at least ten times. The chain employs TRBV10-3 and TRBJ2-3; 7 bases map to TRBD1. The germline gives CDR1 ENHRY, CDR2 SYGVKD. The CDR3 runs 15 residues. The V segment lost 0 bases and the J segment 0 bases; nucleotides outside the gene matches: 0. The CDR3 nucleotides read TGTGCCATCAGTGAGTCGGACAGGAGCACAGATACGCAGTATTTT. Protein sequence: CAISESDRSTDTQYF.

This clonotype was observed a handful of times. V and J are TRBV5-1 and TRBJ1-1; 7 bases agree with TRBD1. The junction had 11 bases not matched to a gene; V was cut back by 3 bases and J by 0 bases. The germline V gene has CDR1 SGHRS and CDR2 YFSETQ. The CDR3 length is 17 residues. The CDR3 protein is CASSSRGQAIMNTEAFF. CDR3 DNA: TGCGCCAGCAGCTCCCGAGGACAGGCGATCATGAACACTGAAGCTTTCTTT.

This clonotype was seen ten or more times. V is TRBV5-4 and J is TRBJ1-6; possible D gene TRBD1, 6 bases. The CDR3 spans 16 residues. Trimming removed 4 bases from V and 5 bases from J, with 16 bases in between. Per germline, CDR1 SGHNT and CDR2 YYREEE (reference sequence). CDR3 loop: CASSKPDRPNNSPLHF. CDR3 nucleotides: TGTGCCAGCAGCAAACCTGACAGGCCCAATAATTCACCCCTCCACTTT.

This clonotype has at least ten counts. The chain employs TRBV12-3 or TRBV12-4 and TRBJ1-1; 10 bases align to TRBD1. The length of the CDR3 is 15 residues. V was pared by 7 bases and J by 7 bases, with 12 bases of the junction left unmatched. The CDR3 region has the DNA TGTGCCAGCATGAAAATCCGGGACAGGGGACGTGAAGCTTTCTTT. This sequence encodes CASMKIRDRGREAFF.

The CDR3 sequence is CAISESSTEAFF. The CDR3 region has the DNA TGTGCCATCAGTGAGTCGAGTACTGAAGCTTTCTTT. This sequence joins TRBV10-3 and TRBJ1-1, with no clear D. The CDR3 runs 12 residues. Germline CDR1 ENHRY, CDR2 SYGVKD. V was cut by 0 bases and J by 5 bases, with 4 bases left in between.

Concerning this clonotype: This could be a read error, since a much larger clone is one nucleotide away. CDR3 DNA sequence: TGCAGTGCTAGACCCGAGTCGGGTCGCCAAGAGACCCAGTACTTC. It codes for CSARPESGRQETQYF. The chain is built from TRBV20-1 and TRBJ2-5; D ambiguous. This CDR3 has 15 residues. V was pared by 2 bases and J by 1 base, with 14 bases between. Germline CDR1 DFQATT, CDR2 SNEGSKA (reference sequence).

In its sample, this clonotype was seen many times. CDR3 sequence reads: CASSSTRGYSTDTQYF. The CDR3, as DNA: TGCGCCAGCAGCTCTACACGGGGCTATAGCACAGATACGCAGTATTTT. The chain recombines TRBV5-1 with TRBJ2-3; tentatively, D is TRBD1 or TRBD2 (5 bases each). The V end lost 3 bases, the J end lost 0 bases, and 14 bases lay between the germline ends. CDR3 size: 16 residues. The germline V gene encodes CDR1 SGHRS and CDR2 YFSETQ.

This clonotype was observed a handful of times. The chain couples TRBV7-9 to TRBJ1-1; D not resolved. Germline V gene data show CDR1 as SEHNR and CDR2 as FQNEAQ (reference sequence). V lost 1 base and J lost 11, with 20 bases in between. The CDR3 length is 15 residues. CDR3 nucleotide sequence: TGTGCCAGCAGCTTAGGAATTGTTGCGTCCGACGGCGCTTTCTTT. It yields the protein CASSLGIVASDGAFF.

This clonotype was picked up many times. The chain is built from TRBV10-3 and TRBJ1-6, with D unclear. Trimming removed 0 bases at V and 0 bases at J, with 9 bases between. The CDR3 spans 17 residues. Germline V gene sequence: CDR1 ENHRY, CDR2 SYGVKD. CDR3 in DNA: TGTGCCATCAGTGAGTCGTGGGCAAGCTCCTATAATTCACCCCTCCACTTT. Translating it yields CAISESWASSYNSPLHF.

V and J are TRBV2 and TRBJ1-2; D not certain. Looked up from germline, CDR1 is SNHLY and CDR2 is FYNNEI. V was clipped by 6 bases and J by 8 bases, with 22 bases between them. The CDR3 has 15 amino acids. CDR3 residues: CASSDTPRDNGGYTF. DNA of the CDR3: TGTGCCAGCAGCGATACGCCTCGGGATAATGGCGGCTACACCTTC.

This clonotype appeared many times. This chain connects TRBV7-9 to TRBJ2-2, with D hard to call. This CDR3 is 14 amino acids long. Germline-derived CDR1 and CDR2 are SEHNR and FQNEAQ (reference sequence). Trimming removed 5 bases from V and 7 bases from J, with 14 bases in between. CDR3 DNA: TGTGCCAGCAGCCCGACTCGAGGCGGCGGGGAGCTGTTTTTT. Translating gives CASSPTRGGGELFF.